This passage covers 15 T cell receptor beta chains from one sample sequenced in a study of T cell responses to AZD1222 COVID-19 vaccine. Assay: immunoSEQ multiplex PCR; the TCRdb copy retains only in-frame clones and omits some. The sample yields about 130,000 clones, just over 90% seen once. Sequencing was performed on peripheral blood, taken on day 0 of AZD1222 vaccination. The receptors were sampled from an adult in good health.

The rearrangement links TRBV7-3 to TRBJ2-5, with D unresolved. The germline V gene encodes CDR1 SGHTA and CDR2 FQGTGA. V dropped 0 bases and J dropped 1 base, with 3 bases sitting between them. CDR3 length equals 13 residues. CDR3 sequence (DNA): TGTGCCAGCAGCTTAACCCTCCAAGAGACCCAGTACTTC. It specifies CASSLTLQETQYF.

The rearrangement uses TRBV18 and TRBJ2-3; 10 bases map to TRBD2. The V and J ends lost 3 bases and 6 bases, in that order; junction bases with no gene match: 9. This CDR3 has 16 amino acids. CDR1 KGHSH and CDR2 LQKENI come from the germline V gene. In nucleotides, the CDR3 is TGTGCCAGCTCACCGGAGAGCGGGGGGGCCAGGGATACGCAGTATTTT. Translating gives CASSPESGGARDTQYF.

Only one count was recorded for this clone. CDR3 coding DNA: TGCAGTGCTAGTCCGACAGGGGGCTCGTCCTACGAGCAGTACTTC. The encoded protein is CSASPTGGSSYEQYF. The chain combines TRBV20-1 with TRBJ2-7, with 10 bases matching TRBD1. V trimming: 3 bases; J trimming: 1 base; junction bases outside the gene matches: 6. Germline V gene lookup returns CDR1 DFQATT and CDR2 SNEGSKA (reference sequence). This CDR3 region has 15 residues.

V and J are TRBV2 and TRBJ2-6, with 9 positions matching TRBD1. This CDR3 is built from 14 residues. J lost 4 bases, V lost 6 bases, and 1 base had no gene match. Per the germline V gene, CDR1 is SNHLY and CDR2 is FYNNEI. The CDR3 DNA follows: TGTGCCAGCAGAGGACAGGGGGGGGCCAACGTCCTGACTTTC. It translates to CASRGQGGANVLTF.

The chain employs TRBV24-1 and TRBJ2-7, with D perhaps TRBD1 (5 bases). Trimming shortened V by 2 bases and J by 2 bases, and 9 bases separated the two germline ends. The CDR3 extends over 14 amino acids. Germline CDR1 is KGHDR and CDR2 is SFDVKD. DNA for the CDR3: TGTGCCACCAGTGATTCCGTCAGGGCCTACGAGCAGTACTTC. Protein sequence: CATSDSVRAYEQYF.

A single count supports this clone. This specimen includes other DNA sequences encoding the same CDR3. The rearrangement joins TRBV3-1 (or the pseudogene TRBV3-2) to TRBJ2-5; D might be TRBD2 (5 bases). Trimming shortened V by 4 bases and J by 5 bases, and 8 bases separated the two germline ends. CDR1 and CDR2 from the germline V gene are LGHDT and YNNKEL (reference sequence). The CDR3 runs 12 residues. The CDR3 here is CASSPGGETQYF. CDR3 DNA: TGTGCCAGCAGCCCCGGCGGGGAGACCCAGTACTTC.

Details on this clone: At the DNA level, this CDR3 is encoded by other sequences in the same sample as well. The chain combines TRBV19 with TRBJ1-3, with no clear D. V was trimmed by 7 bases and J by 4 bases, leaving 11 bases between them. The germline gives CDR1 LNHDA, CDR2 SQIVND (reference sequence). The length of the CDR3 is 13 residues. CDR3 protein: CASTLGPGNTIYF. CDR3 sequence (DNA): TGTGCCAGTACCCTAGGCCCCGGAAACACCATATATTTT.

DNA for the CDR3: TGTGCCAGCAGCCCAAGACTAGCGGGGAGGTTTAATGAGGAGACCCAGTACTTC. The encoded protein is CASSPRLAGRFNEETQYF. The rearrangement uses TRBV4-2 and TRBJ2-5; 11 positions agree with TRBD2. The junction had 15 bases not matched to a gene; V was cut back by 4 bases and J by 5 bases. This CDR3 has 18 amino acids. Germline CDR1 reads LGHNA; CDR2 reads YNFKEQ.

This chain uses TRBV6-2 or TRBV6-3 with TRBJ2-1; 9 bases map to TRBD2. The J segment lost 9 bases and the V segment lost 2 bases, leaving 8 bases of the junction unmatched. Per the germline V gene, CDR1 is MNHEY and CDR2 is SVGEGT. CDR3 size: 15 residues. The CDR3 reads CASSYGRGGLGEQFF. DNA of the CDR3: TGTGCCAGCAGTTACGGGCGGGGGGGCCTTGGTGAGCAGTTCTTC.

V gene TRBV15 combines with J gene TRBJ1-6; 8 positions match TRBD1. The CDR3 totals 15 residues. V lost 5 bases and J lost 6; bases outside the gene matches: 6. The germline V gene has CDR1 LNHNV and CDR2 YYDKDF (reference sequence). CDR3 sequence reads: CATSSRTGTNSPLHF. CDR3 sequence (DNA): TGTGCCACCAGCTCCCGGACAGGGACTAATTCACCCCTCCACTTT.

The V call is TRBV7-2, the J call TRBJ1-1; no definite D call. Trimming left V 5 bases short and J 4 bases short, with 20 bases between. The CDR3 is made up of 16 amino acids. CDR1 SGHTA and CDR2 FQGNSA come from the germline V gene. The CDR3 sequence: CASSRIDRRWGTEAFF. In DNA, the CDR3 is TGTGCCAGCAGCCGGATCGACCGAAGATGGGGCACTGAAGCTTTCTTT.

CDR3 in DNA: TGTGCCAGTAGTCCTTATTCCGGGACAAACACCGGGGAGCTGTTTTTT. Its translation: CASSPYSGTNTGELFF. V and J are TRBV19 and TRBJ2-2, with D possibly TRBD1 on 6 matching bases. Germline lookup yields CDR1 LNHDA and CDR2 SQIVND (reference sequence). With 5 bases removed from V and 2 bases from J, the gap between germline ends came to 15 bases. This CDR3 region has 16 residues.

J is TRBJ2-3 and V is TRBV15; 12 positions agree with TRBD2. The germline CDR1 and CDR2 sequences are LNHNV and YYDKDF (reference sequence). The CDR3 is made up of 16 amino acids. Trimming cost V 4 bases and J 3 bases; bases outside gene matches: 5. The CDR3 coding sequence is TGTGCCACCAGCATCCGGACTAGCGGGGTTACAGATACGCAGTATTTT. This translates into CATSIRTSGVTDTQYF.

The chain employs TRBV19 and TRBJ2-2; the match to TRBD1 covers 9 bases. The CDR3 loop spans 15 amino acids. Germline assignment: CDR1 LNHDA and CDR2 SQIVND (reference sequence). Unmatched junction bases numbered 8, after V lost 5 bases and J lost 7 bases. CDR3 in amino acids: CASSGGTGFGGELFF. Here the CDR3 DNA reads TGTGCCAGTAGTGGCGGGACAGGGTTCGGCGGGGAGCTGTTTTTT.

The rearrangement links TRBV3-1 (or the pseudogene TRBV3-2) to TRBJ2-5; possibly TRBD1 for D (6 bases). Germline CDR1 reads LGHDT; CDR2 reads YNNKEL (reference sequence). The CDR3 has 15 residues. Trimming cost V 3 bases and J 5 bases, with 16 bases left between them. The DNA of the CDR3 is TGTGCCAGCAGCCACTTGGACAGAGAGGATGAGACCCAGTACTTC. This translates into CASSHLDREDETQYF.